Shown below are 7 T cell receptor beta chains from a single sample sequenced in a study of T cells in Graves' hyperthyroidism and ophthalmopathy. TCR beta CDR3 sequences were amplified from RNA transcripts. First-round RT-PCR with HTBI primers amplified the TCR CDR3 region. TCRdb re-called the multiplex PCR reads through MiXCR, storing one row per CDR3 protein. The sample lists hundreds of thousands of distinct CDR3 sequences; around 13% were seen once. Input material: blood. All receptors come from a woman between 18 and 30 years old with Graves' hyperthyroidism.

The gene calls are TRBV19 and TRBJ2-7; 9 bases are a match to TRBD1. J was trimmed by 5 bases and V by 6 bases; bases with no gene match: 26. Germline values: CDR1 LNHDA, CDR2 SQIVND (reference sequence). This CDR3 contains 20 residues. This CDR3 is CASSITHPNQRQGGTNEQYF. In DNA form, the CDR3 reads TGTGCCAGTAGCATTACTCACCCGAACCAGAGACAGGGGGGTACGAACGAGCAGTACTTC. Using reference TRBV19 and TRBJ2-7 for the parts outside the CDR3, the full variable domain is DGGITQSPKYLFRKEGQNVTLSCEQNLNHDAMYWYRQDPGQGLRLIYYSQIVNDFQKGDIAEGYSVSREKKESFPLTVTSAQKNPTAFYLCASSITHPNQRQGGTNEQYFGPGTRLTVT.

This clonotype was counted ten times or more. The genes are TRBV12-3 or TRBV12-4 and TRBJ2-3; 7 bases are a match to TRBD2. This CDR3 contains 12 residues. V trimming: 7 bases; J trimming: 9 bases; junction bases outside the gene matches: 7. The CDR3: CASNPGGGTQYF. CDR3 DNA: TGTGCCAGCAACCCCGGGGGAGGGACGCAGTATTTT.

Only a few counts were recorded for this clonotype. The chain recombines TRBV20-1 with TRBJ2-3; 8 bases map to TRBD2. The trim removed 0 bases at V and 0 bases at J, leaving 5 bases unmatched. Germline V gives CDR1 DFQATT, CDR2 SNEGSKA (reference sequence). This CDR3 comprises 16 residues. DNA of the CDR3: TGCAGTGCTAGAGAAGGGGCTAGCGGGAGCACAGATACGCAGTATTTT. Amino acids: CSAREGASGSTDTQYF.

This clonotype was picked up many times. The V and J genes are TRBV5-1 and TRBJ2-7; 8 positions agree with TRBD2. Germline V gene data show CDR1 as SGHRS and CDR2 as YFSETQ. The CDR3 runs to 16 residues. The trim removed 4 bases at V and 0 bases at J, leaving 9 bases unmatched. The DNA of the CDR3 is TGCGCCAGCAGCATTCTCGGGGGGGGCAGCTCCTACGAGCAGTACTTC. Protein product: CASSILGGGSSYEQYF. The complete variable domain, with remaining parts taken from reference TRBV5-1 and TRBJ2-7, reads KAGVTQTPRYLIKTRGQQVTLSCSPISGHRSVSWYQQTPGQGLQFLFEYFSETQRNKGNFPGRFSGRQFSNSRSEMNVSTLELGDSALYLCASSILGGGSSYEQYFGPGTRLTVT.

V is TRBV19 and J is TRBJ1-5; TRBD1 aligns across 7 bases. The CDR3 contains 14 residues. CDR1 is LNHDA, CDR2 SQIVND, per germline (reference sequence). The junction had 8 bases not matched to a gene; V was cut back by 6 bases and J by 6 bases. The CDR3 sequence is CASSTTGVGQPQHF. The CDR3 DNA reads TGTGCCAGTAGCACCACAGGGGTAGGTCAGCCCCAGCATTTT.

Ten or more counts support this clonotype. The chain recombines TRBV2 with TRBJ2-2; D may be TRBD1 (5 bases). The germline V gene has CDR1 SNHLY and CDR2 FYNNEI. This CDR3 is built from 14 residues. V was clipped by 6 bases and J by 3 bases, with 11 bases between them. The CDR3 protein is CASRGHVDTGELFF. The DNA for the CDR3 is TGTGCCAGCAGGGGGCACGTAGACACCGGGGAGCTGTTTTTT.

In its sample, this clonotype was seen many times. The V and J genes are TRBV28 and TRBJ1-4, with TRBD1 as a possible D gene (5 bases). Germline CDR1 reads MDHEN; CDR2 reads SYDVKM. The V end was cut by 6 bases, the J end by 4 bases, with 12 bases between. The CDR3 is 14 amino acids. The CDR3 region is CASRPPDSNEKLFF. In DNA form, the CDR3 reads TGTGCCAGCAGACCCCCCGACAGTAATGAAAAACTGTTTTTT.